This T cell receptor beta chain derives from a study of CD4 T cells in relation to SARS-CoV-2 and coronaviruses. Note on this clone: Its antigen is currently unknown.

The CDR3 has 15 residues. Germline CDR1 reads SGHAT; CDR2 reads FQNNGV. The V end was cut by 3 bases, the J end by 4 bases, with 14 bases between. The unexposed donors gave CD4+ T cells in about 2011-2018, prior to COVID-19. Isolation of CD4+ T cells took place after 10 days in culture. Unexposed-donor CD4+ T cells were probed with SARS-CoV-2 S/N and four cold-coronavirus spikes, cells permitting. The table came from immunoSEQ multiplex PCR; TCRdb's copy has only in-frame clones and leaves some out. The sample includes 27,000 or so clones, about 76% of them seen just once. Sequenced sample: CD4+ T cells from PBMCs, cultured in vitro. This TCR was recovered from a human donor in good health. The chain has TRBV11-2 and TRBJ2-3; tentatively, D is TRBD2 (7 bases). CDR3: CASSFVGGPADTQYF. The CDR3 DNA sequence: TGTGCCAGCAGCTTTGTGGGGGGGCCAGCAGATACGCAGTATTTT.